This T cell receptor (beta chain) derives from a study of graft-versus-host responses after intestinal transplantation. Study-level information: Multivisceral, liver-intestinal, or isolated intestinal grafts went to recipients.

Using immunoSEQ multiplex PCR, the repertoire was profiled, and TCRdb retains in-frame clones only, with some absent. The table records approximately 90,000 clones, about 88% of them present only once. Only a few counts were recorded for this clone. Its antigen is as yet unknown. The CDR3 is 13 amino acids. V was shortened by 3 bases and J by 2 bases, with 7 bases between the two germline ends. CDR1 and CDR2 from the germline V gene are SGHTA and FQGTGA. The TCR sequence derives from a human donor who was the organ donor for an intestinal transplant. V and J are TRBV7-3 and TRBJ1-1; unclear D gene. The sample in question was unstimulated CD4+ T cells sorted from spleen or lymph node cells, obtained before transplant. As DNA, the CDR3 is TGTGCCAGCAGCTTTAATAGAAACACTGAAGCTTTCTTT. Its translation is CASSFNRNTEAFF.